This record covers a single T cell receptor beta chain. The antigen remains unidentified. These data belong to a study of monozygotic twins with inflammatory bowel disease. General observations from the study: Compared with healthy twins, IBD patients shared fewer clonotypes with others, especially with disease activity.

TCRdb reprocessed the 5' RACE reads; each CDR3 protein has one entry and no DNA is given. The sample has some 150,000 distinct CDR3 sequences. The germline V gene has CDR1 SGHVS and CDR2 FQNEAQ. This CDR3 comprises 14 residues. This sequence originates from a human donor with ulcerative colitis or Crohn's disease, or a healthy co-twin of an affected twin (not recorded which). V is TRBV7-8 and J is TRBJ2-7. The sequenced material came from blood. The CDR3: CASSLRVTTYEQYF.